Listed below are T cell receptor beta chains from one sample, sequenced in a study of shared clonotypes between healthy human individuals. Method: immunoSEQ multiplex PCR; TCRdb's copy keeps in-frame clones and lacks some. This table has roughly 850,000 clones, roughly 96% appearing once. The sequenced material came from naive CD8+ T cells sorted from blood. All receptors come from a man younger than 40 in good health. Both conserved end residues are part of each CDR3. A D gene is named only where the DNA matches it firmly. Clone size appears in some rows only: once, few, many, or a class for an expanded clone.

j_gene,len,abundance,d_gene,v_gene,CDR3aa,CDR3nt
TRBJ2-1,16,.,.,TRBV19,CASSSDGYSSYNEQFF,TGTGCCAGTAGTTCAGACGGATACAGCTCCTACAATGAGCAGTTCTTC
TRBJ2-7,13,.,TRBD2,TRBV28,CASSLLADYEQYF,TGTGCCAGCAGTCTTCTAGCGGACTACGAGCAGTACTTC
TRBJ2-1,15,.,.,TRBV11-3,CASSLDPGSYNEQFF,TGTGCCAGCAGCTTAGACCCGGGTTCCTACAATGAGCAGTTCTTC
TRBJ2-7,15,.,.,TRBV27,CASSLSVGGTYEQYF,TGTGCCAGCAGTTTATCAGTGGGAGGAACCTACGAGCAGTACTTC
TRBJ2-1,17,once,.,TRBV7-9,CASSPSRGASSYNEQFF,TGTGCCAGCAGCCCTAGTCGGGGGGCCAGCTCCTACAATGAGCAGTTCTTC
TRBJ2-2,14,.,.,TRBV10-3,CAIKGGGSTGELFF,TGTGCCATTAAAGGTGGGGGGTCCACCGGGGAGCTGTTTTTT
TRBJ2-2,13,.,.,TRBV27,CASSLLNTGELFF,TGTGCCAGCAGTTTACTGAACACCGGGGAGCTGTTTTTT
TRBJ2-2,15,once,.,TRBV7-7,CASSLGSEVSGELFF,TGTGCTAGCAGCTTAGGCTCGGAAGTCTCCGGGGAGCTGTTTTTT
TRBJ2-7,14,.,.,TRBV6-1,CASSEVRTAYEQYF,TGTGCCAGCAGTGAGGTTAGGACTGCCTACGAGCAGTACTTC
TRBJ2-5,15,.,.,TRBV28,CASSSAWGALETQYF,TGTGCCAGCAGTTCGGCCTGGGGGGCTTTAGAGACCCAGTACTTC
TRBJ2-5,14,.,TRBD2,TRBV6-1,CASSEWGGVETQYF,TGTGCCAGCAGTGAGTGGGGAGGGGTAGAGACCCAGTACTTC
TRBJ2-1,15,once,TRBD2,TRBV11-2,CASSLHPGLGSEQFF,TGTGCCAGCAGCCTCCACCCGGGACTAGGAAGTGAGCAGTTCTTC
TRBJ1-1,13,.,.,TRBV13,CASAGGLNTEAFF,TGTGCCAGCGCCGGTGGACTGAACACTGAAGCTTTCTTT
TRBJ2-7,13,.,TRBD2,TRBV2,CASRPGLADEQYF,TGTGCCAGCAGGCCGGGACTAGCGGACGAGCAGTACTTC